These 13 T cell receptor beta chains originate from one sample sequenced in a study of identical twins. TCRdb itself ran the 5' RACE reads through MiXCR, one entry per CDR3 protein. The table lists 1,800,000 or so distinct CDR3 sequences, about 32% of them singletons, with around 0.25% in the top ten. The specimen sequenced was cord blood. These receptors all come from a newborn girl in good health.

A word on this clonotype: It may be a read error: a sequence one base away is much more abundant. The V call is TRBV6-1, the J call TRBJ2-6, with no clear D. Trimming stripped 2 bases from V and 1 base from J, with 3 bases between. The length of the CDR3 is 14 residues. Germline-derived CDR1 and CDR2 are MNHNS and SASEGT. The CDR3 loop is CASSEQSGANVLTF. The CDR3 nucleotides read TGTGCCAGCAGTGAACAATCTGGGGCCAACGTCCTGACTTTC.

V usage is TRBV6-5 and J usage is TRBJ2-1; TRBD2 aligns across 9 bases. The J call may be in error: the DNA end matches TRBJ2-7 better. Per germline, CDR1 MNHEY and CDR2 SVGAGI. CDR3 size: 16 residues. This CDR3 reads CASSYYSGSSYNEQYF. The CDR3 DNA reads as TGTGCCAGCAGTTACTATAGCGGGAGCTCCTACAATGAGCAGTACTTC.

This clonotype was seen more than once but under ten times. This sequence joins TRBV13 and TRBJ2-3; TRBD2 matches 11 bases. Trimming at V came to 5 bases and at J to 3 bases, leaving 7 bases not matched to a gene. The CDR3 is 16 residues long. Germline lookup yields CDR1 PRHDT and CDR2 FYEKMQ (reference sequence). In DNA, the CDR3 is TGTGCCAGCAGCGCCGAGCTAGCGGGAGGAACAGATACGCAGTATTTT. Its translation: CASSAELAGGTDTQYF.

The rearrangement uses TRBV7-9 and TRBJ1-2; a weak D match, TRBD1 (5 bases). The CDR3 covers 18 residues. The V end lost 3 bases, the J end lost 8 bases, and 28 bases lay between the germline ends. Germline loops: CDR1 SEHNR, CDR2 FQNEAQ (reference sequence). DNA for the CDR3: TGTGCCAGCAGCTTTATGTGGGCCCCCGCGGGACCTTTGCCGGGCTACACCTTC. It translates to CASSFMWAPAGPLPGYTF.

This clonotype came up a few times. The rearrangement joins TRBV29-1 to TRBJ2-2, with D possibly being TRBD2 (6 bases). Looked up from germline, CDR1 is SQVTM and CDR2 is ANQGSEA. The CDR3 is made up of 12 amino acids. Trimming pared 4 bases from V and 7 bases from J, leaving 10 bases between. The CDR3: CSVALGGGELFF. CDR3 bases: TGCAGCGTTGCCCTCGGGGGCGGGGAGCTGTTTTTT.

The V call is TRBV7-8, the J call TRBJ1-5, with 7 bases matching TRBD1. Trimming at V came to 5 bases and at J to 6 bases, leaving 13 bases not matched to a gene. Looked up from germline, CDR1 is SGHVS and CDR2 is FQNEAQ. The CDR3 spans 16 residues. Written as DNA, the CDR3 is TGTGCCAGCAGCCTTCTATCACAGGGGATTGGTCAGCCCCAGCATTTT. This translates into CASSLLSQGIGQPQHF.

Only a few counts were recorded for this clonotype. This chain connects TRBV11-2 to TRBJ1-2; D unclear. Germline CDR1 and CDR2: SGHAT and FQNNGV. The V end lost 1 base, the J end lost 6 bases, and 6 bases lay between the germline ends. The CDR3 is made up of 12 amino acids. The CDR3 protein is CASSLGYNGYTF. In DNA form, the CDR3 reads TGTGCCAGCAGCTTAGGATACAATGGCTACACCTTC.

This clonotype was recorded at least ten times. The DNA of the CDR3 is TGCGCCAGCAGCCTAGCGGACAGCCGCTACAATGAGCAGTTCTTC. Its translation is CASSLADSRYNEQFF. The V gene is TRBV5-1, the J gene TRBJ2-1; D might be TRBD2 (7 bases). The V end was cut by 4 bases, the J end by 3 bases, with 14 bases between. Germline CDR1 is SGHRS and CDR2 is YFSETQ. The CDR3 totals 15 residues.

This clonotype was counted a few times. V is TRBV3-1 and J is TRBJ1-4; the D gene is possibly TRBD1 (5 bases). Germline V gene sequence: CDR1 LGHDT, CDR2 YNNKEL (reference sequence). This CDR3 has 14 amino acids. The germline V and J ends were trimmed by 4 bases and 8 bases, with 14 bases remaining between them. The CDR3 DNA is TGTGCCAGCAGCCCCCGTGGGGGTGGCGAAAAACTGTTTTTT. It yields the protein CASSPRGGGEKLFF.

V usage is TRBV5-6 and J usage is TRBJ1-6; no firm D call. This CDR3 comprises 17 residues. Trimming cost V 0 bases and J 0 bases, with 10 bases left between them. Germline V CDR1 and CDR2: SGHDT, YYEEEE. CDR3 coding DNA: TGTGCCAGCAGCTTGGTTATGGGGAGCTCCTATAATTCACCCCTCCACTTT. This encodes CASSLVMGSSYNSPLHF.

This clonotype was seen at least ten times. The rearrangement links TRBV29-1 to TRBJ1-2; D perhaps matches TRBD1 (5 bases). Germline lookup yields CDR1 SQVTM and CDR2 ANQGSEA. The CDR3 spans 12 residues. Trimming removed 1 base at V and 4 bases at J, with 7 bases between. The CDR3 DNA is TGCAGCGTTGAAGGGGACGTCTATGGCTACACCTTC. Translation: CSVEGDVYGYTF.

This clonotype was seen only a few times. This sequence joins TRBV20-1 and TRBJ2-5; 11 bases agree with TRBD2. CDR1 DFQATT and CDR2 SNEGSKA come from the germline V gene (reference sequence). J lost 5 bases, V lost 4 bases, and 6 bases had no gene match. The CDR3 covers 14 residues. In DNA, the CDR3 is TGCAGTGCTATCCCGGGACTAGCGGCGGAGACCCAGTACTTC. It is translated as CSAIPGLAAETQYF.

The chain uses TRBV4-1 and TRBJ1-2; D remains unclear. Germline CDR1 and CDR2: MGHRA and YSYEKL. The V and J ends lost 2 bases and 3 bases respectively, with 16 bases between them. This CDR3 has 16 amino acids. The CDR3 loop reads CASSQIIGLEHYGYTF. In nucleotides, the CDR3 is TGCGCCAGCAGCCAAATTATAGGCCTGGAGCACTATGGCTACACCTTC.